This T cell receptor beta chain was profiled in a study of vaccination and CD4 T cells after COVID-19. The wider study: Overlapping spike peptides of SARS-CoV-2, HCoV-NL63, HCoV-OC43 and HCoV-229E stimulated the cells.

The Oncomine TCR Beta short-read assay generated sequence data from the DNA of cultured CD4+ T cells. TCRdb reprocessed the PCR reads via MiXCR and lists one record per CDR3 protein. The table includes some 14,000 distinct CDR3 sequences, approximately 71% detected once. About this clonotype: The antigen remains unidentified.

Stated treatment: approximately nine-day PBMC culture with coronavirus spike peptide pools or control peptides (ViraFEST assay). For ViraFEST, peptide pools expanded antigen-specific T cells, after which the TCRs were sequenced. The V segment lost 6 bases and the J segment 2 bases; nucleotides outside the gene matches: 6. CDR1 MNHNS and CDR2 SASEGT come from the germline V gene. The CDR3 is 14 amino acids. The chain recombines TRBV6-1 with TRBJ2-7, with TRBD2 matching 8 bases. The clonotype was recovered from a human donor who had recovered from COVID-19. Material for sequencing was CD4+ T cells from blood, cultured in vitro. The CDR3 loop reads CASSRVSGAYEQYF. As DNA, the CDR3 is TGTGCCAGCAGCCGGGTTAGCGGGGCCTACGAGCAGTACTTC.